The clone carrying this TCR beta chain came up many times. The target antigen is unknown. The data belong to a study of neurological immune-mediated disorders. Findings and limits, study-wide: Association of the multiple sclerosis repertoire cluster with clinical or MRI features was not observed for any feature.

TCRdb reanalysed the 5' RACE reads using MiXCR and keeps one entry per CDR3 protein. Altogether roughly 41,000 distinct CDR3 sequences are present, 1.5% to 2% being singletons, with the ten largest covering 2.2%. The CDR3 runs 18 residues. Trimming cost V 3 bases and J 3 bases, with 23 bases left between them. Germline CDR1 and CDR2: MGHRA and YSYEKL. The origin of this receptor is a woman between 35 and 50 years old with multiple sclerosis. Source material: PBMCs. This sequence joins TRBV4-1 and TRBJ1-1; D may be TRBD1 (5 bases). The CDR3 loop reads CASSQPGLKADRDTEAFF. CDR3 in DNA: TGCGCCAGCAGCCAGCCGGGACTGAAGGCCGATAGGGACACTGAAGCTTTCTTT.